A single sample gave rise to the 24 T cell receptor beta chains below, sequenced in a study of tumor-infiltrating lymphocytes in localized non-small cell lung cancer. The data were produced by immunoSEQ multiplex PCR, yet TCRdb's version contains in-frame clones alone and is incomplete. The repertoire holds 9,500 or so clones, with about two thirds as singletons. The sample comprised lung tumor tissue. All receptors come from a human donor with non-small cell lung cancer.

The V call is TRBV19, the J call TRBJ2-6; 7 positions agree with TRBD1. CDR3 length: 17 amino acids. V lost 7 bases, J lost 2 bases, and 11 bases stayed unmatched. Per germline, CDR1 LNHDA and CDR2 SQIVND (reference sequence). The CDR3 DNA is TGTGCCAGTACCCAGGAACCCACAGGGGCTGGGGCCAACGTCCTGACTTTC. As protein: CASTQEPTGAGANVLTF.

The chain carries TRBV6-6 and TRBJ2-7; 7 bases match TRBD2. The CDR3 has 15 residues. Germline V gene sequence: CDR1 MNHNY, CDR2 SVGAGI (reference sequence). V shed 2 bases, J shed 3 bases, and the junction held 7 bases outside the gene matches. CDR3 DNA sequence: TGTGCCAGCAGTTACCGGGGGGTTTTGGGCTACGAGCAGTACTTC. This encodes CASSYRGVLGYEQYF.

The chain combines TRBV9 with TRBJ2-7, with D perhaps matching TRBD1 (6 bases). The CDR3 covers 12 residues. Per germline, CDR1 SGDLS and CDR2 YYNGEE. V was shortened by 3 bases and J by 9 bases, with 13 bases between the two germline ends. In DNA form, the CDR3 reads TGTGCCAGCAGCGGAAGAGGGGGTGCGCAGTACTTC. Encoded protein: CASSGRGGAQYF.

In its sample, this clone was seen once. The V gene is TRBV7-2, the J gene TRBJ2-1; TRBD2 agrees at 14 bases. The V gene's germline CDR1 is SGHTA and CDR2 FQGNSA. The ends lost 0 bases at V and 2 bases at J; junction bases unmatched: 6. The CDR3 runs 19 residues. The DNA for the CDR3 is TGTGCCAGCAGCTTAGCCGGGACTAGCGGGGGAAGGACCTACAATGAGCAGTTCTTC. Its translation is CASSLAGTSGGRTYNEQFF.

The chain carries TRBV6-1 and TRBJ1-1; D is unresolved. This CDR3 spans 13 amino acids. Germline CDR1 reads MNHNS; CDR2 reads SASEGT. Trimming took off 8 bases at V and 1 base at J, with 11 bases between the two ends. DNA for the CDR3: TGTGCCAGCTCCGGGCGCACGAACACTGAAGCTTTCTTT. It codes for CASSGRTNTEAFF.

This CDR3 reads CASLDFRTGNNQPQHF. Here the CDR3 DNA reads TGTGCCAGTCTAGACTTTAGGACAGGGAATAATCAGCCCCAGCATTTT. The chain combines TRBV19 with TRBJ1-5, with TRBD1 matching over 8 bases. The CDR3 contains 16 residues. Germline-derived CDR1 and CDR2 are LNHDA and SQIVND (reference sequence). The V segment lost 8 bases and the J segment 4 bases; nucleotides outside the gene matches: 13.

The V call is TRBV4-1, the J call TRBJ1-2; tentative D call: TRBD1 (5 bases). Germline loops: CDR1 MGHRA, CDR2 YSYEKL. Deletions cut 0 bases from V and 8 bases from J, with 13 bases between. This CDR3 spans 14 amino acids. As DNA, the CDR3 is TGCGCCAGCAGCCAAGAGGGCAGGGCTATAGGCTACACCTTC. It encodes CASSQEGRAIGYTF.

A single count supports this clone. V usage is TRBV9 and J usage is TRBJ2-3, with 10 bases matching TRBD2. CDR3 size: 14 residues. Per germline, CDR1 SGDLS and CDR2 YYNGEE. J lost 6 bases, V lost 4 bases, and 5 bases had no gene match. The DNA for the CDR3 is TGTGCCAGCAGCATGAGCGGGAGGGCGGATACGCAGTATTTT. It yields the protein CASSMSGRADTQYF.

The chain couples TRBV18 to TRBJ1-1; D remains unclear. The V gene lost 0 bases and the J gene lost 1 base, with 9 bases spanning the gap. Germline CDR1 and CDR2: KGHSH and LQKENI. This CDR3 is 15 amino acids long. CDR3 sequence (DNA): TGTGCCAGCTCACCACCGTACAGCAAGAACACTGAAGCTTTCTTT. Protein product: CASSPPYSKNTEAFF.

The chain uses TRBV14 and TRBJ2-5, with a tentative D call TRBD1 (6 bases). The CDR3 length is 19 residues. V was trimmed by 5 bases and J by 3 bases, leaving 28 bases between them. Per the germline V gene, CDR1 is SGHDN and CDR2 is FVKESK. The DNA for the CDR3 is TGTGCCAGCAGCATGGGTTCGGACAGAGCTATTTTGAGGGAAGAGACCCAGTACTTC. Its protein is CASSMGSDRAILREETQYF.

The chain carries TRBV9 and TRBJ2-7; tentatively, D is TRBD1 or TRBD2 (5 bases each). The V gene's germline CDR1 is SGDLS and CDR2 YYNGEE. This CDR3 comprises 15 residues. V shed 0 bases and J shed 3 bases, with 13 bases lying between them. In DNA form, the CDR3 reads TGTGCCAGCAGCGTAGGTCAGGGAGAGGGCTACGAGCAGTACTTC. Protein: CASSVGQGEGYEQYF.

The chain links TRBV5-4 to TRBJ2-3; tentatively, D is TRBD1 (5 bases). The V end was cut by 3 bases, the J end by 1 base, with 15 bases between. Looked up from germline, CDR1 is SGHNT and CDR2 is YYREEE (reference sequence). The CDR3 contains 16 residues. The CDR3 nucleotides are TGTGCCAGCAGCTCGGACACCGCCTGGGGCACAGATACGCAGTATTTT. It is translated as CASSSDTAWGTDTQYF.

The genes are TRBV10-3 and TRBJ1-5; TRBD1 matches at 10 bases. The J segment lost 2 bases and the V segment lost 10 bases, leaving 8 bases of the junction unmatched. Germline-derived CDR1 and CDR2 are ENHRY and SYGVKD. The CDR3 runs 15 residues. As DNA, the CDR3 is TGTGCCACTGGACAGGGGGTTGGGGGCAATCAGCCCCAGCATTTT. Protein: CATGQGVGGNQPQHF.

This clone was seen more than once but under ten times. CDR3 in amino acids: CASSLGLQNEAFF. CDR3 bases: TGTGCCAGCAGCTTGGGTCTCCAGAACGAAGCTTTCTTT. The chain links TRBV5-4 to TRBJ1-1; no reliable D call. The CDR3 extends over 13 amino acids. V was trimmed by 0 bases and J by 8 bases, leaving 11 bases between them. From germline, CDR1 is SGHNT and CDR2 YYREEE (reference sequence).

This clone was found once. The chain recombines TRBV5-1 with TRBJ1-1; 8 bases align to TRBD1. There are 15 residues in the CDR3. Germline CDR1 and CDR2: SGHRS and YFSETQ. V was pared by 0 bases and J by 6 bases, with 7 bases of the junction left unmatched. The CDR3 reads CASSLEAGGASEAFF. CDR3 sequence (DNA): TGCGCCAGCAGCTTGGAAGCAGGGGGCGCATCTGAAGCTTTCTTT.

The chain recombines TRBV5-1 with TRBJ2-1; D tentatively reads TRBD1 or TRBD2 (5 bases each). This CDR3 contains 13 residues. Germline-derived CDR1 and CDR2 are SGHRS and YFSETQ. With 2 bases removed from V and 9 bases from J, the gap between germline ends came to 12 bases. The CDR3 DNA is TGCGCCAGCAGCTTCGAGGGACCAGGTGAGCAGTTCTTC. Translating gives CASSFEGPGEQFF.

The DNA for the CDR3 is TGTGCCACCCAACAGGGATCTGGTCACGCAGATACGCAGTATTTT. Translated: CATQQGSGHADTQYF. This rearrangement joins TRBV2 to TRBJ2-3; possibly TRBD1 for D (6 bases). Germline V gene data show CDR1 as SNHLY and CDR2 as FYNNEI. The CDR3 spans 15 residues. Between the trimmed V and J ends, which lost 10 bases and 4 bases, there was a span of 21 bases.

V usage is TRBV7-2 and J usage is TRBJ1-1; D is undetermined. V was pared by 0 bases and J by 4 bases, with 0 bases between. Germline V gene data show CDR1 as SGHTA and CDR2 as FQGNSA. The CDR3 totals 11 residues. The CDR3 here is CASSLATEAFF. CDR3 nucleotides: TGTGCCAGCAGCTTAGCCACTGAAGCTTTCTTT.

In its sample, this clone is medium-sized. V is TRBV30 and J is TRBJ2-2; D is unclear. This CDR3 is 12 amino acids long. The ends were cut back, 1 base at V and 9 bases at J, with 9 bases in the middle. In germline, CDR1 is GTSNPN, CDR2 SVGIG (reference sequence). In nucleotides, the CDR3 is TGTGCCTGGAGTGACCAGGTCTGGGAGCTGTTTTTT. Residues: CAWSDQVWELFF. Full variable domain (outside the CDR3, taken from reference TRBV30 and TRBJ2-2): SQTIHQWPATLVQPVGSPLSLECTVEGTSNPNLYWYRQAAGRGLQLLFYSVGIGQISSEVPQNLSASRPQDRQFILSSKKLLLSDSGFYLCAWSDQVWELFFGEGSRLTVL.

This clone was seen a single time. The genes are TRBV11-2 and TRBJ2-7; tentative D call: TRBD2 (6 bases). Deletions cut 5 bases from V and 0 bases from J, with 14 bases between. CDR1 SGHAT and CDR2 FQNNGV come from the germline V gene. This CDR3 is 15 amino acids long. CDR3 in amino acids: CASSLNAGSSYEQYF. The DNA for the CDR3 is TGTGCCAGCAGCCTCAACGCCGGGAGCTCCTACGAGCAGTACTTC.

This clone occurred once. The CDR3 DNA is TGTGCCAGCAGCTTACAAACCTCCTACGAGCAGTACTTC. Protein: CASSLQTSYEQYF. The genes are TRBV7-2 and TRBJ2-7; D remains unclear. In germline, CDR1 is SGHTA, CDR2 FQGNSA. The CDR3 is 13 amino acids. Deletions cut 2 bases from V and 0 bases from J, with 5 bases between.

V gene TRBV19 combines with J gene TRBJ2-2, with 12 bases that match TRBD2. The CDR3 is 17 amino acids. V was pared by 3 bases and J by 4 bases, with 6 bases of the junction left unmatched. CDR1 and CDR2 from the germline V gene are LNHDA and SQIVND (reference sequence). CDR3 sequence: CASSMPSGRAGTGELFF. The CDR3 nucleotides read TGTGCCAGTAGTATGCCTAGCGGGAGGGCCGGCACCGGGGAGCTGTTTTTT.

In this sample, this clone turned up a few times. V and J are TRBV7-9 and TRBJ1-1; D unresolved. The length of the CDR3 is 10 residues. V lost 4 bases to trimming and J lost 6 bases, with 3 bases between them. The germline V gene has CDR1 SEHNR and CDR2 FQNEAQ (reference sequence). CDR3 in amino acids: CASSSPEAFF. In DNA form, the CDR3 reads TGTGCCAGCAGCTCCCCTGAAGCTTTCTTT. The complete variable domain, with remaining parts taken from reference TRBV7-9 and TRBJ1-1, reads DTGVSQNPRHKITKRGQNVTFRCDPISEHNRLYWYRQTLGQGPEFLTYFQNEAQLEKSRLLSDRFSAERPKGSFSTLEIQRTEQGDSAMYLCASSSPEAFFGQGTRLTVV.

The chain links TRBV4-1 to TRBJ1-1, with a weak D call TRBD1 (6 bases). Trimming left V 1 base short and J 3 bases short, with 18 bases between. This CDR3 contains 17 residues. Germline lookup yields CDR1 MGHRA and CDR2 YSYEKL. CDR3 sequence (DNA): TGCGCCAGCAGCCAAGGGACGTTAACAGGGTCGGACACTGAAGCTTTCTTT. It specifies CASSQGTLTGSDTEAFF.